This T cell receptor beta chain stems from a study of regulatory T cells in long-lasting Graves disease (dated by TCRdb to about 2021). Context from the whole study: Patients with newly diagnosed Graves' disease had been on antithyroid drugs for under 3 months. Persistent Graves' disease patients were compared with newly diagnosed Graves' disease patients by peripheral blood TCR sequencing and RNA sequencing. The study was conducted in China and was registered as a clinical trial. A total of 33 samples were covered by TCR sequencing, comprising roughly 13 persistent and around 20 newly diagnosed Graves' disease patients.

The sample's time point label, decoded: newly diagnosed GD, antithyroid drugs for less than 3 months. For both TCR sequencing and RNA sequencing, RNA was extracted from PBMCs using TRIzol. Graves' disease was diagnosed according to American Thyroid Association guidelines. Patients for the study were recruited at an endocrinology department in Xi'an, China. From each patient, roughly 9 milliliters of peripheral blood was collected into an EDTA anticoagulant tube. Ficoll Paque Plus density gradient separation was used to isolate PBMCs, and no further T cell sorting was done. An Agilent 2100 Bioanalyzer and agarose gel were used to assess RNA quality, and a NanoDrop 2000 was used to measure RNA concentration. General findings and caveats noted by the study authors: Persistent Graves' disease patients showed lower TCR Shannon entropy and fewer highly expanded clones than newly diagnosed patients, suggesting clonal expansion. Only the TCR beta chain was sequenced and analyzed. Patients with persistent disease shared more public clonotypes (about 2,500) than newly diagnosed patients did (more than 900). As a limitation, the authors acknowledged that the small sample size may reduce accuracy. Peripheral blood alone was examined, since thyroid tissue, which constituted the primary lesion, could not be accessed.

Library method: multiplex PCR. Data came from an Illumina HiSeq 4000. TCR beta libraries were built with iRepertoire HTBI primers and Arm-PCR amplification of CDR3 regions. Before sequencing, the PCR products went through gel purification. As for the original processing: A total of under 80 TRBV and 14 TRBJ segments were identified across samples and were used for gene usage analysis of CDR3 amino acid clonotypes. COPE and FqMerger were used to merge the filtered high-quality paired reads into contigs. BLAST was used to align contigs to IMGT TRBV, TRBD and TRBJ reference genes, with CDR3 defined following IMGT. Any clonotype with a frequency above 0.1% was counted as a highly expanded clone. Shannon entropy served as the measure of repertoire diversity, while the Gini coefficient captured V-J evenness. Clonotypes shared by more than one individual were considered public. In-frame beta chains were kept once TCRdb had trimmed the public reads at Q25 with fastp and called clones with MiXCR. Each CDR3 protein gets just one entry, which takes the most common genes and DNA from the rows behind it. The V and J calls were not made by the authors but by TCRdb's processing. Within this sample are roughly 320,000 distinct CDR3 sequences, with roughly 17% of them counted one time only. The top ten clones comprise approximately 30% of the sample.

Concerning this clonotype itself: Its binding antigen is unknown. No quality values exist for individual bases; no much larger clone is one base distant.

These data also featured in a second study, about T cells in Graves' hyperthyroidism and ophthalmopathy. As the second publication notes: Stable Graves' hyperthyroidism was defined as the absence of progression to ophthalmopathy over 18 months of follow-up. Hyperthyroidism patients were aged 18 to 65 years and newly diagnosed, with disease duration of less than 2 months. The study excluded patients with uncontrolled infections, other autoimmune diseases, pregnancy or lactation. Diagnoses relied on clinical symptoms, serum thyroxine and TRAb, thyroid ultrasound and orbital computed tomography. For the first round of RT-PCR on the TCR CDR3, the HTBI primer set was used together with the Qiagen OneStep RT-PCR kit. Most expanded thyroid clonotypes (frequency above 0.001) were also detected in blood, suggesting blood repertoires may reflect thyroid immune responses. A model built on a 13 V-J signature distinguished ophthalmopathy from stable hyperthyroidism, reaching roughly 88% sensitivity and 81.08% specificity in cross-validation and 80%/75% in testing. In validation, the model predicted progression to ophthalmopathy a median of about 5.9 months before onset, with roughly 70% sensitivity and 72.22% specificity. To identify distinguishing TCR V-J signatures, a discovery cohort of roughly 100 patients was used, comprising 43 with Graves' ophthalmopathy and 57 with stable Graves' hyperthyroidism. Prospective prediction of ophthalmopathy was tested in an independent validation cohort of fewer than 20 hyperthyroidism patients and 15 to 17 patients who later progressed to ophthalmopathy. The roughly 91 discovery patients were randomly divided into training and test sets at a 7:3 ratio. The study also compared thyroid tissue and blood T-cell repertoires from more than 5 Graves' hyperthyroidism patients. Following sampling, methimazole starting at 30 mg daily was given to hyperthyroidism patients, and high-dose intravenous methylprednisolone was given to ophthalmopathy patients. Libraries were constructed in a second round of multiplex PCR, after which size selection and purification were carried out. Libraries were sequenced paired-end with 100 bp reads on an Illumina HiSeq2000. SOAPnuke was used to process the raw data, with reads discarded if the reads contained adapters or uncalled bases, had a mean Phred below 15, or lacked an exact constant-primer or identifier match. COPE v1.2.5 was used to merge high-quality paired reads, and clonotypes were defined as unique nucleotide sequences. Clonotypes were aligned to IMGT TRBV, TRBD and TRBJ reference segments using MiTCR v1.1. Analysis was restricted to V-J combinations with a frequency above 0.0001, which covered roughly 99% of repertoires. The TCS score was defined as the ratio of F50 (clonal expansion) to E x V (chaos), calculated using BLOSUM62-based TCRdist between CDR3 peptides within each V-J. Welch's t-statistics and random forest reduced around 550 V-J features to fewer than 15, which were used in a naive Bayes classifier (R e1071). Sample size was not statistically predetermined, and blinding of investigators to group allocation was not performed. The paper reports TCR Vbeta CDR3 sequencing of fewer than 150 peripheral blood samples: around 45 ophthalmopathy, fewer than 80 hyperthyroidism and 17 progressor patients.

The sample in question was peripheral blood mononuclear cells (PBMCs), obtained at new diagnosis, from a patient treated with antithyroid drugs. The origin of this receptor is a middle-aged man with Graves disease. Donor details come from another sample of the same person, matched by shared clones.

The nucleotide sequence is given as TGTGCCAGCAGCTCCCAAGGCGTTTATAATTCACCCCTCCACTTT. It translates to CASSSQGVYNSPLHF. Rearrangement joined TRBV13 to TRBJ1-6; a confident D gene designation cannot be given. The junction shows trimming of 4 bases on V and 4 bases on J, plus 11 bases between the germline ends. For CDR1 and CDR2, the germline V gene (reference sequence) lists PRHDT and FYEKMQ. The CDR3 runs 15 amino acids, cysteine and phenylalanine included. This entry keeps only the CDR3 DNA: 45 bases, framed from base 1.